Presented here are 26 T cell receptor beta chains from one specimen sequenced in a study of T cells in Graves' hyperthyroidism and ophthalmopathy (dated by TCRdb to about 2019). The library was prepared using multiplex PCR. The run used an Illumina HiSeq 2000. Amplification of TCR beta CDR3 regions was carried out from RNA transcripts. The TCR CDR3 was subjected to a first round of RT-PCR using the HTBI primer set and the Qiagen OneStep RT-PCR kit. TCRdb ran its own pipeline on the public reads, namely fastp trimming at Q25 and MiXCR clone calling, and kept in-frame beta chains. Rows are combined by CDR3 protein, so each entry shows the most common genes and DNA. The sample table shows 500,000 or so distinct CDR3 sequences, and 17% are seen once. Roughly a sixth of the sample rests with the top ten. Specimen: blood. These receptor sequences come from a young woman with Graves' ophthalmopathy.

In its sample, this clonotype was seen many times. This CDR3 reads CASSFAGPNTGELFF. CDR3 nucleotides: TGTGCCAGCAGCTTTGCGGGACCAAACACCGGGGAGCTGTTTTTT. J is TRBJ2-2 and V is TRBV11-2; D might be TRBD2 (6 bases). Trimming cost V 3 bases and J 2 bases, with 10 bases left between them. The length of the CDR3 is 15 residues. Germline V gene data show CDR1 as SGHAT and CDR2 as FQNNGV.

This clonotype was found many times. The V gene is TRBV10-3, the J gene TRBJ2-1, with D maybe TRBD2 (5 bases). CDR1 and CDR2 from the germline V gene are ENHRY and SYGVKD. This CDR3 spans 13 amino acids. Deletions cut 8 bases from V and 6 bases from J, with 14 bases between. CDR3 sequence reads: CAICPRGSNEQFF. CDR3 DNA: TGTGCCATCTGCCCTCGGGGATCCAATGAGCAGTTCTTC.

V gene TRBV11-2 combines with J gene TRBJ1-4; a weak D match, TRBD1 (6 bases). Germline values: CDR1 SGHAT, CDR2 FQNNGV. The CDR3 runs 16 residues. Trimming stripped 2 bases from V and 4 bases from J, with 14 bases between. Written as DNA, the CDR3 is TGTGCCAGCAGCTTAACCGAGGGGGGGATTAATGAAAAACTGTTTTTT. Translated: CASSLTEGGINEKLFF.

This clonotype was seen ten or more times. The rearrangement joins TRBV27 to TRBJ1-6; 7 bases match TRBD1. The germline gives CDR1 MNHEY, CDR2 SMNVEV (reference sequence). Trimming removed 5 bases from V and 6 bases from J; junction bases left unmatched: 4. CDR3 length equals 14 residues. The CDR3 sequence is CASSTGTVNSPLHF. The CDR3 nucleotides are TGTGCCAGCAGTACCGGGACAGTTAATTCACCCCTCCACTTT.

This clonotype was seen repeatedly, ten times or more. The V and J genes are TRBV30 and TRBJ2-1, with TRBD2 matching over 11 bases. The junction had 4 bases not matched to a gene; V was cut back by 6 bases and J by 6 bases. Germline V gene data show CDR1 as GTSNPN and CDR2 as SVGIG (reference sequence). CDR3 length: 13 amino acids. The chain's CDR3 is CACQGLAANEQFF. The CDR3 DNA follows: TGTGCCTGCCAGGGACTAGCGGCCAATGAGCAGTTCTTC.

This clonotype appeared a few times. This chain joins TRBV19 and TRBJ1-5, with TRBD1 as a possible D gene (6 bases). Germline V gene data show CDR1 as LNHDA and CDR2 as SQIVND (reference sequence). This CDR3 comprises 18 residues. The V gene lost 2 bases and the J gene lost 2 bases, with 19 bases spanning the gap. The CDR3 nucleotides are TGTGCCAGTAGTATAAAAACAGGGATTGGTCGGGGCAATCAGCCCCAGCATTTT. It codes for CASSIKTGIGRGNQPQHF.

This clonotype occurred many times. The chain recombines TRBV30 with TRBJ2-1; D gene unclear. Trimming shortened V by 2 bases and J by 6 bases, and 2 bases separated the two germline ends. In germline, CDR1 is GTSNPN, CDR2 SVGIG (reference sequence). CDR3 length: 10 residues. CDR3 sequence (DNA): TGTGCCTGGAGTACCAATGAGCAGTTCTTC. This translates into CAWSTNEQFF.

This clonotype was counted ten times or more. This sequence joins TRBV3-1 and TRBJ1-1; D possibly corresponds to TRBD1 (5 bases). Deletions cut 2 bases from V and 1 base from J, with 11 bases between. From germline, CDR1 is LGHDT and CDR2 YNNKEL (reference sequence). CDR3 length equals 15 residues. The CDR3 loop is CASSQRYGGNTEAFF. CDR3 DNA: TGTGCCAGCAGCCAACGTTACGGGGGGAACACTGAAGCTTTCTTT.

This clonotype was counted at least ten times. The rearrangement links TRBV7-2 to TRBJ2-1; 15 bases agree with TRBD2. This CDR3 comprises 18 residues. V lost 4 bases and J lost 3; bases outside the gene matches: 7. CDR1 and CDR2 from the germline V gene are SGHTA and FQGNSA. The CDR3: CASSSGTSGRPLYNEQFF. CDR3 DNA sequence: TGTGCCAGCAGCTCGGGGACTAGCGGGAGGCCCCTCTACAATGAGCAGTTCTTC.

This clonotype was detected many times. The chain combines TRBV13 with TRBJ2-1, with 7 bases lining up with TRBD1. Trimming took 6 bases from V and 1 from J; bases not matched to a gene: 6. Germline CDR1 is PRHDT and CDR2 is FYEKMQ (reference sequence). The CDR3 runs 15 residues. DNA for the CDR3: TGTGCCAGCAGTCAAAACAGGGGTTCCTACAATGAGCAGTTCTTC. It encodes CASSQNRGSYNEQFF.

This clonotype has more than one count but fewer than ten. J is TRBJ2-5 and V is TRBV27, with TRBD2 matching over 7 bases. CDR1 and CDR2 from the germline V gene are MNHEY and SMNVEV (reference sequence). Germline trimming cut 7 bases from V and 5 bases from J; bases unmatched to any gene: 7. There are 13 residues in the CDR3. The CDR3 sequence: CASKRDGAETQYF. The DNA for the CDR3 is TGTGCCAGCAAGCGGGACGGCGCGGAGACCCAGTACTTC.

This clonotype was observed at least ten times. The genes are TRBV2 and TRBJ2-3; possibly TRBD2 for D (5 bases). V was clipped by 7 bases and J by 3 bases, with 29 bases between them. The germline V gene has CDR1 SNHLY and CDR2 FYNNEI. The CDR3 length is 19 residues. The CDR3 bases are TGTGCCAGCATAAGGCTGAAAGACTCACCCCGAGGAGGAACAGATACGCAGTATTTT. Encoded protein: CASIRLKDSPRGGTDTQYF.

For this clonotype: A much larger clone differs by one base, so this may be a read error. V and J are TRBV4-1 and TRBJ2-3; D remains unclear. The CDR3 length is 16 residues. Germline CDR1 is MGHRA and CDR2 is YSYEKL. The CDR3 loop reads CVSSQELAETTDTQYF. The CDR3 region has the DNA TGCGTCAGCAGCCAAGAGTTGGCGGAGACCACAGATACGCAGTATTTT.

The chain couples TRBV6-1 to TRBJ1-2, with D perhaps matching TRBD1 (5 bases). V lost 3 bases and J 9 bases, leaving 23 bases between the germline ends. The CDR3 runs to 16 residues. CDR1 is MNHNS, CDR2 SASEGT, per germline. CDR3 DNA sequence: TGTGCCAGCAGTGACCTAGGGGAGGGGAATTTTAAACGCTACACCTTC. Residues: CASSDLGEGNFKRYTF.

The table lists this clonotype with many counts. V usage is TRBV20-1 and J usage is TRBJ2-7; tentative D call: TRBD2 (6 bases). The CDR3 is 15 residues long. CDR1 and CDR2 (germline): DFQATT, SNEGSKA (reference sequence). Deletions cut 0 bases from V and 3 bases from J, with 15 bases between. CDR3 protein: CSARDQGGLGYEQYF. CDR3 in DNA: TGCAGTGCTAGAGATCAAGGAGGGCTAGGCTACGAGCAGTACTTC.

The chain is built from TRBV7-8 and TRBJ1-2; D uncertain. Germline CDR1 is SGHVS and CDR2 is FQNEAQ. The CDR3 is 13 amino acids. V gave up 1 base and J gave up 3 bases, with 6 bases separating them. The CDR3: CASSLGPYYGYTF. In DNA form, the CDR3 reads TGTGCCAGCAGCTTAGGGCCCTACTATGGCTACACCTTC.

This clonotype was found many times. The gene calls are TRBV3-1 and TRBJ1-1; D possibly corresponds to TRBD1 (5 bases). Germline values: CDR1 LGHDT, CDR2 YNNKEL (reference sequence). This CDR3 is built from 14 residues. Trimming pared 0 bases from V and 4 bases from J, leaving 9 bases between. CDR3 nucleotide sequence: TGTGCCAGCAGCCAAGATCCGGGGCGCACTGAAGCTTTCTTT. Protein product: CASSQDPGRTEAFF.

The table lists this clonotype with many counts. V gene TRBV3-1 combines with J gene TRBJ1-3, with a weak D call TRBD1 (5 bases). V lost 0 bases and J 0 bases, leaving 15 bases between the germline ends. CDR1 is LGHDT, CDR2 YNNKEL, per germline (reference sequence). The CDR3 spans 18 residues. The CDR3: CASSQDGTYRPSGNTIYF. The CDR3 region has the DNA TGTGCCAGCAGCCAAGATGGGACTTACCGACCCTCTGGAAACACCATATATTTT.

A few counts support this clonotype. V is TRBV4-1 and J is TRBJ2-1; D gene ambiguous. From germline, CDR1 is MGHRA and CDR2 YSYEKL. V gave up 5 bases and J gave up 12 bases, with 17 bases separating them. CDR3 length: 13 residues. DNA of the CDR3: TGCGCCAGCAGCTCTACGGCTGGGGTTCCGCAGTTCTTC. Protein sequence: CASSSTAGVPQFF.

This clonotype was picked up a small number of times. The chain has TRBV29-1 and TRBJ1-5; possible D gene TRBD1, 6 bases. CDR3 size: 13 residues. V was pared by 7 bases and J by 5 bases, with 15 bases between. CDR1 and CDR2 from the germline V gene are SQVTM and ANQGSEA. The DNA for the CDR3 is TGCAGCGCAAAGGGGGACGGCCATCAGCCCCAGCATTTT. Protein: CSAKGDGHQPQHF.

This clonotype was picked up one time. The gene calls are TRBV20-1 and TRBJ2-7, with D perhaps matching TRBD2 (7 bases). V was cut by 6 bases and J by 2 bases, with 14 bases left in between. The CDR3 sequence is 13 residues long. Germline V gene sequence: CDR1 DFQATT, CDR2 SNEGSKA (reference sequence). CDR3 region: CSAPRGAAYEQYF. The CDR3 bases are TGCAGTGCCCCACGGGGGGCGGCCTACGAGCAGTACTTC.

Concerning this clonotype: It is likely a read error, because the conserved phenylalanine at the end of the CDR3 is missing. The gene calls are TRBV14 and TRBJ1-1; TRBD1 is a possible D gene (6 bases). Germline V gene lookup returns CDR1 SGHDN and CDR2 FVKESK. This CDR3 has 15 residues. Trimming left V 0 bases short and J 0 bases short, with 8 bases between. The CDR3 sequence is CASSQDRGLNTEAFL. CDR3 coding DNA: TGTGCCAGCAGCCAAGATCGGGGGCTGAACACTGAAGCTTTCCTT.

The rearrangement links TRBV3-1 to TRBJ2-7; the match to TRBD2 covers 15 bases. CDR3 length: 15 amino acids. Looked up from germline, CDR1 is LGHDT and CDR2 is YNNKEL (reference sequence). Losses at the gene ends were 4 bases for V and 6 bases for J; bases not matched to a gene: 4. Here the CDR3 reads CASSRGLAGGLEQYF. CDR3 bases: TGTGCCAGCAGCCGAGGACTAGCGGGGGGGCTCGAGCAGTACTTC.

At least ten counts were recorded for this clonotype. The chain carries TRBV28 and TRBJ2-1, with 11 bases fitting TRBD2. Germline CDR1 is MDHEN and CDR2 is SYDVKM. The CDR3 extends over 14 amino acids. V was pared by 10 bases and J by 2 bases, with 4 bases of the junction left unmatched. The CDR3 is CATVSGRAYNEQFF. CDR3 in DNA: TGTGCCACCGTTAGCGGGAGGGCCTACAATGAGCAGTTCTTC.

This clonotype has ten or more counts. The chain carries TRBV25-1 and TRBJ1-1; TRBD1 matches 7 bases. The trim removed 6 bases at V and 3 bases at J, leaving 10 bases unmatched. Germline V lookup: CDR1 MGHDK, CDR2 SYGVNS. The CDR3 sequence is 15 residues long. The CDR3 sequence: CASRSGGQTYTEAFF. CDR3 bases: TGTGCCAGCAGATCTGGGGGACAGACCTACACTGAAGCTTTCTTT. Full variable domain (remainder filled in from reference TRBV25-1 and TRBJ1-1): EADIYQTPRYLVIGTGKKITLECSQTMGHDKMYWYQQDPGMELHLIHYSYGVNSTEKGDLSSESTVSRIRTEHFPLTLESARPSHTSQYLCASRSGGQTYTEAFFGQGTRLTVV.

The sample holds many counts of this clonotype. This chain connects TRBV28 to TRBJ1-4; TRBD1 agrees at 8 bases. This CDR3 has 16 amino acids. The V segment lost 6 bases and the J segment 8 bases; nucleotides outside the gene matches: 14. Per germline, CDR1 MDHEN and CDR2 SYDVKM. As DNA, the CDR3 is TGTGCCAGCAGCGCCCGAGGACAGGGAAGGGAGGAAAAACTGTTTTTT. This translates into CASSARGQGREEKLFF.